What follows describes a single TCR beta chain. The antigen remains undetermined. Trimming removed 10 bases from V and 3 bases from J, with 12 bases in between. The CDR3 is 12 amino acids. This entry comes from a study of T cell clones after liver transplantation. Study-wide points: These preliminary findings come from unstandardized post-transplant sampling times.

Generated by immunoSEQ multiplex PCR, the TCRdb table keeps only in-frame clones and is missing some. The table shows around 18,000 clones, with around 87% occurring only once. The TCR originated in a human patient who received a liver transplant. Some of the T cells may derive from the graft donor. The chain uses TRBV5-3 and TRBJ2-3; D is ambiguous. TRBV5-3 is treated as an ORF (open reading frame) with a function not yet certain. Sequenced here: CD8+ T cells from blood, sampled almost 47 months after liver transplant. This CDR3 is CALVSTTDTQYF. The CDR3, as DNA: TGTGCCTTGGTGAGTACGACAGATACGCAGTATTTT.